These T cell receptor beta chains were read from a single sample in a study of T cells in Graves' hyperthyroidism and ophthalmopathy. TCRdb re-called the multiplex PCR reads with MiXCR, one entry per CDR3 protein. The sample records about 460,000 distinct CDR3 sequences, 22% being singletons. Sequencing used blood. The receptors here all came from a woman in her seventies with Graves' ophthalmopathy. Each CDR3 is given with its conserved first and last residue. A D gene is named only where the DNA matches it firmly. For some rows the clone size is stated as once, few or many, or as a class when expanded; others skip it.

D: TRBD2; V: TRBV6-1; size: few; J: TRBJ2-3; CDR3: CASSPGRGATDTQYF; DNA: TGTGCCAGCAGCCCTGGGCGGGGGGCCACAGATACGCAGTATTTT
D: .; V: TRBV6-2/TRBV6-3; size: few; J: TRBJ1-6; CDR3: CASSERISYNSPLHF; DNA: TGTGCCAGCAGTGAGAGGATCTCCTATAATTCACCCCTCCACTTT
D: TRBD1; V: TRBV20-1; size: .; J: TRBJ2-1; CDR3: CSAKIGTGNDEQFF; DNA: TGCAGTGCTAAAATCGGGACAGGGAATGATGAGCAGTTCTTC
D: .; V: TRBV6-1; size: many; J: TRBJ1-2; CDR3: CASTWVDGYTF; DNA: TGTGCCAGCACATGGGTAGACGGCTACACCTTC
D: .; V: TRBV2; size: many; J: TRBJ1-1; CDR3: CASTSGVGTEAFF; DNA: TGTGCCAGCACGTCGGGGGTTGGCACTGAAGCTTTCTTT
D: .; V: TRBV5-6; size: .; J: TRBJ2-1; CDR3: CASSPSGRGSYNEQFF; DNA: TGTGCCAGCAGCCCCAGCGGAAGGGGCTCCTACAATGAGCAGTTCTTC
D: TRBD2; V: TRBV7-9; size: .; J: TRBJ2-1; CDR3: CASSSPPGGSVNEQFF; DNA: TGTGCCAGCAGCTCACCGCCCGGCGGGAGCGTGAATGAGCAGTTCTTC
D: .; V: TRBV19; size: .; J: TRBJ2-7; CDR3: CASSMIGAHGSYEQYF; DNA: TGTGCCAGTAGTATGATTGGGGCGCATGGGTCCTACGAGCAGTACTTC
D: TRBD2; V: TRBV24-1; size: many; J: TRBJ2-1; CDR3: CATSDFRLAGSGEQFF; DNA: TGTGCCACCAGTGATTTTCGACTAGCGGGGTCTGGTGAGCAGTTCTTC
D: .; V: TRBV7-3; size: few; J: TRBJ2-5; CDR3: CASSPTPRAGLGVQETQYF; DNA: TGTGCCAGCAGCCCAACCCCCCGCGCTGGGTTGGGGGTCCAAGAGACCCAGTACTTC
D: .; V: TRBV6-2/TRBV6-3; size: .; J: TRBJ2-3; CDR3: CASKKGPDTQYF; DNA: TGTGCCAGCAAGAAGGGTCCAGATACGCAGTATTTT
D: .; V: TRBV4-2; size: few; J: TRBJ2-3; CDR3: CASSQAGQSRTDTQYF; DNA: TGTGCCAGCAGCCAAGCCGGACAGAGTAGGACAGATACGCAGTATTTT
D: .; V: TRBV10-1; size: .; J: TRBJ2-4; CDR3: CASSESPGRDIQYF; DNA: TGCGCCAGCAGTGAGTCGCCGGGGCGGGACATTCAGTACTTC
D: .; V: TRBV20-1; size: few; J: TRBJ2-4; CDR3: CSLSKGGDSQYF; DNA: TGCAGCCTCTCCAAGGGGGGGGACAGTCAGTACTTC
D: TRBD2; V: TRBV4-3; size: .; J: TRBJ2-1; CDR3: CASSLTGTSGFYNEQFF; DNA: TGCGCCAGCAGCCTAACGGGGACTAGCGGGTTCTACAATGAGCAGTTCTTC
D: .; V: TRBV11-2; size: few; J: TRBJ2-7; CDR3: CASSLPPRHEQYF; DNA: TGTGCCAGCAGCCTACCCCCCCGGCACGAGCAGTACTTC
D: .; V: TRBV7-3; size: many; J: TRBJ2-1; CDR3: CASSRAHNNEQFF; DNA: TGTGCCAGCAGCCGAGCCCACAACAATGAGCAGTTCTTC
D: TRBD1; V: TRBV19; size: few; J: TRBJ1-1; CDR3: CASRHTPGGQGATEAFF; DNA: TGTGCCAGTAGACACACCCCGGGGGGACAGGGGGCCACTGAAGCTTTCTTT
D: .; V: TRBV6-1; size: .; J: TRBJ2-3; CDR3: CASRGRTASTDTQYF; DNA: TGTGCCAGCAGGGGAAGGACGGCTAGCACAGATACGCAGTATTTT
D: .; V: TRBV2; size: many; J: TRBJ2-1; CDR3: CASRDTPGNEQFF; DNA: TGTGCCAGCAGAGACACCCCTGGGAATGAGCAGTTCTTC
D: .; V: TRBV7-8; size: few; J: TRBJ2-2; CDR3: CASSPRSWDGELFF; DNA: TGTGCCAGCAGCCCCCGATCTTGGGACGGGGAGCTGTTTTTT
D: TRBD2; V: TRBV20-1; size: .; J: TRBJ2-7; CDR3: CSAGTSGRVPYEQYF; DNA: TGCAGTGCTGGGACTAGCGGGAGGGTACCCTACGAGCAGTACTTC